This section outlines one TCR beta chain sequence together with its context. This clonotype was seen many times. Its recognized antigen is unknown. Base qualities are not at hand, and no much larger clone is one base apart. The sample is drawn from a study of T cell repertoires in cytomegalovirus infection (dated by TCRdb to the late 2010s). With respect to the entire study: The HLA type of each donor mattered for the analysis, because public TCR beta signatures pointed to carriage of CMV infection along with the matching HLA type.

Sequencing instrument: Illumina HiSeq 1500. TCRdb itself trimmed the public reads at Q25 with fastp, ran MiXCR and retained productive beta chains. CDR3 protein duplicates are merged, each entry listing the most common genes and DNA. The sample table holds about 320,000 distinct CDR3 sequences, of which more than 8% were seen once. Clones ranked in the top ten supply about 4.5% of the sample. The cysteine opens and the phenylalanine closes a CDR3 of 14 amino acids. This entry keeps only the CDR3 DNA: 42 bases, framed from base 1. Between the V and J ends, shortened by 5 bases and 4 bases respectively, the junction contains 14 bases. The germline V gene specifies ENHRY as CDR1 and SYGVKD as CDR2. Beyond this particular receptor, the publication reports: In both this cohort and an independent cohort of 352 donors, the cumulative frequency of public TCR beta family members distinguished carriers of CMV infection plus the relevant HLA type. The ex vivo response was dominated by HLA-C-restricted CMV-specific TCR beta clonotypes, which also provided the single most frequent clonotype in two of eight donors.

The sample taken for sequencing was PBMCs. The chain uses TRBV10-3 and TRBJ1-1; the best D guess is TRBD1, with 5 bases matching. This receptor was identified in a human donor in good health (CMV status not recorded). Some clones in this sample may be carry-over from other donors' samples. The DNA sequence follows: TGTGCCATCAGTCCCCAGGGTCCTCGCACTGAAGCTTTCTTT. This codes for CAISPQGPRTEAFF.